One and the same sample provided the 28 T cell receptor beta chains below, sequenced in a study of tumor-infiltrating lymphocytes in primary liver carcinoma. Germline DNA was also extracted, with blood RNA taken from unsorted whole blood. The researchers produced TCR beta cDNA from 500 ng total RNA with a constant-region primer. TCR beta libraries came from three nested multiplex PCR rounds using slightly modified ARM-PCR. Each of the first two PCR rounds ran about 9 cycles with TRBV1-TRBV30 forward and C-beta reverse primers. MiXCR was run by TCRdb on the multiplex PCR reads, yielding one entry per CDR3 protein. The sample yields about 200,000 distinct CDR3 sequences, approximately 65% seen once. Specimen: peripheral blood. The receptors come from a woman aged 60-70 years with primary liver carcinoma and hepatitis B virus infection.

The V gene is TRBV6-5, the J gene TRBJ1-1, with D unresolved. V was trimmed by 8 bases and J by 6 bases, leaving 16 bases between them. The CDR3 has 13 residues. Germline V gene data show CDR1 as MNHEY and CDR2 as SVGAGI. CDR3 residues: CASGRAKRPEAFF. The CDR3 DNA reads as TGTGCCAGCGGCCGGGCCAAGCGCCCTGAAGCTTTCTTT.

Concerning this clonotype itself: Its ends do not fully match the called genes, so a read error is possible. The V gene is TRBV11-2, the J gene TRBJ1-1; weak D call: TRBD1 (6 bases). The germline V gene has CDR1 SGHAT and CDR2 FQNNGV. The CDR3 runs 13 residues. CDR3 residues: CASSFREGAEAFF. CDR3 sequence (DNA): TGTGCAAGCAGCTTTAGAGAGGGGGCTGAAGCTTTCTTT.

A word on this clonotype: The junction differs from germline at one of its ends, possibly a read error. The chain joins TRBV14 to TRBJ2-1, with a possible D match to TRBD1 (6 bases). Germline CDR1 reads SGHDN; CDR2 reads FVKESK. CDR3 length equals 16 residues. The CDR3 reads CASSPRTVLGYNEQFF. CDR3 DNA: TGTGCCAGTAGCCCTAGGACAGTGTTGGGGTACAATGAGCAGTTCTTC.

As regards this clonotype: The junction does not match germline at one end; this may be a read error. This rearrangement joins TRBV29-1 to TRBJ2-5, with unresolved D. The CDR3 totals 13 residues. Per germline, CDR1 SQVTM and CDR2 ANQGSEA. CDR3 region: CSAYSGFQETQHF. The DNA for the CDR3 is TGCAGCGCGTATTCAGGATTTCAAGAGACCCAGCACTTC.

The V and J genes are TRBV11-2 and TRBJ2-7; 9 bases align to TRBD2. V was pared by 3 bases and J by 4 bases, with 16 bases of the junction left unmatched. Germline V gene lookup returns CDR1 SGHAT and CDR2 FQNNGV. CDR3 length equals 18 residues. CDR3 amino acids: CASSFSHSGSQPNYEQYF. In DNA, the CDR3 is TGTGCCAGCAGCTTCAGCCATAGCGGGAGTCAACCAAATTACGAGCAGTACTTC.

The CDR3 sequence is CASSLQVQTTQYF. CDR3 DNA sequence: TGTGCCAGCAGCTTACAGGTGCAAACGACCCAGTACTTC. V gene TRBV7-8 combines with J gene TRBJ2-5; no reliable D call. Germline V lookup: CDR1 SGHVS, CDR2 FQNEAQ. The V gene lost 2 bases and the J gene lost 7 bases, with 11 bases spanning the gap. The CDR3 is made up of 13 amino acids.

As for this clonotype: One end of the junction fails to match germline, which may point to a read error. This chain joins TRBV11-1 and TRBJ2-7; D tentatively fits TRBD1 or TRBD2 (6 bases each). Germline loops: CDR1 SGHAT, CDR2 FQDESV (reference sequence). The length of the CDR3 is 15 residues. This CDR3 is CATSLGGLLKGEQYF. DNA of the CDR3: TGTGCCACCAGCTTAGGGGGACTCCTGAAGGGGGAGCAGTACTTC.

Comments on this clonotype: At one end, the junction sequence differs from germline, possibly due to a read error. The rearrangement joins TRBV11-2 to TRBJ2-1; D might be TRBD2 (6 bases). The CDR3 has 15 amino acids. Germline CDR1 and CDR2: SGHAT and FQNNGV. CDR3: CASSSLADTYDEQFF. The DNA for the CDR3 is TGTGCCAGCAGCTCACTAGCCGATACCTACGATGAGCAGTTCTTC.

To note about this clonotype: A clone one base away is much larger, so this may be a read error. The chain couples TRBV12-3 or TRBV12-4 to TRBJ2-5, with 7 bases matching TRBD2. Losses at the gene ends were 4 bases for V and 9 bases for J; bases not matched to a gene: 14. The CDR3 runs to 15 residues. The CDR3 reads CASSSGTAEGGAQYF. CDR3 coding DNA: TGTGCCAGCAGTTCCGGGACTGCGGAGGGAGGGGCCCAGTACTTC.

In its sample, this clonotype was seen once. The chain has TRBV11-2 and TRBJ2-6, with 7 bases fitting TRBD1. The germline CDR1 and CDR2 sequences are SGHAT and FQNNGV. The CDR3 has 15 amino acids. J lost 4 bases, V lost 7 bases, and 7 bases had no gene match. The CDR3 region has the DNA TGTGCCAGCAACAAACAGGGGTCGGGGGCCAACGTCCTGACTTTC. It specifies CASNKQGSGANVLTF. The whole variable domain, remainder taken from reference TRBV11-2 and TRBJ2-6, is EAGVAQSPRYKIIEKRQSVAFWCNPISGHATLYWYQQILGQGPKLLIQFQNNGVVDDSQLPKDRFSAERLKGVDSTLKIQPAKLEDSAVYLCASNKQGSGANVLTFGAGSRLTVL.

V is TRBV7-9 and J is TRBJ2-3, with TRBD1 matching over 8 bases. Germline V gene lookup returns CDR1 SEHNR and CDR2 FQNEAQ (reference sequence). CDR3 length: 16 residues. V was pared by 4 bases and J by 3 bases, with 9 bases of the junction left unmatched. As DNA, the CDR3 is TGTGCCAGCAGCTCATCCGACAGGGGAGGAACAGATACGCAGTATTTT. Protein: CASSSSDRGGTDTQYF.

This clonotype was found once. The chain uses TRBV7-9 and TRBJ2-7; 10 bases agree with TRBD2. Germline assignment: CDR1 SEHNR and CDR2 FQNEAQ (reference sequence). J lost 5 bases, V lost 3 bases, and 13 bases had no gene match. CDR3 length: 17 residues. The CDR3 loop is CASSLQAGGPISHEQYF. DNA for the CDR3: TGTGCCAGCAGCTTGCAAGCGGGAGGGCCCATTTCTCACGAGCAGTACTTC.

The table lists this clonotype with many counts. The CDR3, as DNA: TGTGCCAGCATGGGGGGAGGGACCTACGAGCAGTACTTC. This gives the protein CASMGGGTYEQYF. This sequence joins TRBV6-6 and TRBJ2-7, with 7 positions matching TRBD2. Looked up from germline, CDR1 is MNHNY and CDR2 is SVGAGI (reference sequence). J lost 2 bases, V lost 7 bases, and 5 bases had no gene match. CDR3 length: 13 amino acids.

To note about this clonotype: Without the conserved terminal phenylalanine or tryptophan, this CDR3 likely stems from a read error. CDR3 sequence reads: CASSRLGGVGTEAFL. The CDR3 nucleotides are TGTGCCAGCAGCCGCTTAGGGGGCGTGGGGACTGAAGCTTTCCTT. V gene TRBV7-3 combines with J gene TRBJ1-1, with TRBD1 matching over 7 bases. The CDR3 is 15 amino acids. The germline V gene encodes CDR1 SGHTA and CDR2 FQGTGA. The V gene end was trimmed by 5 bases and the J gene end by 5 bases; junction bases not matched to a gene: 11.

Only a few counts were recorded for this clonotype. The chain combines TRBV7-9 with TRBJ2-1; 7 nucleotides line up with TRBD2. The ends lost 3 bases at V and 5 bases at J; junction bases unmatched: 13. The germline gives CDR1 SEHNR, CDR2 FQNEAQ (reference sequence). The CDR3 is 17 residues long. The CDR3 protein is CASSFRGGSLVNNEQFF. In DNA, the CDR3 is TGTGCCAGCAGCTTCAGAGGCGGGAGCTTGGTCAACAATGAGCAGTTCTTC.

This clonotype was counted between two and nine times. The J gene is TRBJ1-1, the V gene TRBV28; possibly TRBD1 for D (5 bases). Trimming stripped 3 bases from V and 0 bases from J, with 8 bases between. The CDR3 has 14 amino acids. CDR1 and CDR2 (germline): MDHEN, SYDVKM. The CDR3 spells CASSFGGMNTEAFF. DNA of the CDR3: TGTGCCAGCAGTTTCGGGGGGATGAACACTGAAGCTTTCTTT.

Note on this clonotype: At one end the junction does not follow the germline gene, possibly because of a read error. The chain joins TRBV5-1 to TRBJ2-1; TRBD2 agrees at 7 bases. Germline V lookup: CDR1 SGHRS, CDR2 YFSETQ. This CDR3 has 17 residues. CDR3 sequence (DNA): TGCGCCGGCAGCTTGGTGCCGGGAGGCAAAACCTACAATGAGCAGTTCTTC. Residues: CAGSLVPGGKTYNEQFF.

Of note for this clonotype: A read error may explain this, as a much larger clone is one base away. CDR3 sequence: CASSYGRGSYQPQHF. The CDR3 DNA reads as TGTGCCAGCAGTTACGGTAGGGGATCGTATCAGCCCCAGCATTTT. This chain links TRBV6-6 with TRBJ1-5; tentatively, D is TRBD1 (5 bases). V was pared by 2 bases and J by 5 bases, with 13 bases between. The CDR3 loop spans 15 amino acids. CDR1 is MNHNY, CDR2 SVGAGI, per germline (reference sequence).

This clonotype was seen ten or more times. V is TRBV12-5 and J is TRBJ1-1; D call uncertain. The CDR3 spans 12 residues. Deletions cut 8 bases from V and 1 base from J, with 8 bases between. Looked up from germline, CDR1 is LGHNT and CDR2 is FRNRAP. CDR3 residues: CASRRANTEAFF. The CDR3 nucleotides are TGTGCTAGTCGCAGAGCGAACACTGAAGCTTTCTTT.

On this clonotype itself: A much larger clone differs from this one at a single base, so this may be a read error. The chain recombines TRBV12-3 or TRBV12-4 with TRBJ2-5, with a weak D call TRBD1 (6 bases). The CDR3 consists of 13 residues. Trimming removed 8 bases at V and 1 base at J, with 11 bases between. CDR3 sequence (DNA): TGTGCCAGCGTGGACAGAACCCAAGAGACCCAGTACTTC. This gives the protein CASVDRTQETQYF.

The rearrangement uses TRBV5-1 and TRBJ2-7; 12 nucleotides match TRBD2. In germline, CDR1 is SGHRS, CDR2 YFSETQ. With 0 bases clipped from V and 0 bases from J, the junction kept 10 bases outside the gene matches. The CDR3 consists of 19 residues. CDR3 loop: CASSLERLAGAGGSYEQYF. The DNA of the CDR3 is TGCGCCAGCAGCTTGGAGAGACTAGCGGGAGCGGGAGGCTCCTACGAGCAGTACTTC.

A word on this clonotype: The junction shows a germline mismatch at one end, possibly a read error. The chain recombines TRBV28 with TRBJ1-6; D uncertain. Germline V CDR1 and CDR2: MDHEN, SYDVKM. The CDR3 sequence is 13 residues long. The CDR3 region is CASMNRDNPPLHF. The CDR3 DNA sequence: TGTGCCAGCATGAACAGAGATAATCCACCCCTCCACTTT.

This clonotype was seen a few times. The chain couples TRBV5-4 to TRBJ1-6; TRBD1 aligns across 9 bases. This CDR3 region has 16 residues. V shed 2 bases, J shed 5 bases, and the junction held 5 bases outside the gene matches. Germline CDR1 is SGHNT and CDR2 is YYREEE (reference sequence). CDR3 bases: TGTGCCAGCAGCTTAACAGGGGGCCGGGATAATTCACCCCTCCACTTT. Translating gives CASSLTGGRDNSPLHF. Looking up the rest from reference TRBV5-4 and TRBJ1-6 gives the full variable domain: ETGVTQSPTHLIKTRGQQVTLRCSSQSGHNTVSWYQQALGQGPQFIFQYYREEENGRGNFPPRFSGLQFPNYSSELNVNALELDDSALYLCASSLTGGRDNSPLHFGNGTRLTVT.

DNA of the CDR3: TGCAGCGTTCAAGGGGAGCGGGAGGTCGGGTATGAGCAGTTCTTC. Its protein product is CSVQGEREVGYEQFF. J is TRBJ2-1 and V is TRBV29-1; TRBD2 matches 9 bases. CDR1 is SQVTM and CDR2 is ANQGSEA in the germline V gene. The CDR3 covers 15 residues. Trimming removed 5 bases from V and 8 bases from J; junction bases left unmatched: 13.

This clonotype was found once. Being one base from a much bigger clone, this may be a read error. The V and J genes are TRBV12-3 or TRBV12-4 and TRBJ2-7, with TRBD1 as a possible D gene (5 bases). Deletions cut 0 bases from V and 6 bases from J, with 12 bases between. The CDR3 is made up of 14 amino acids. CDR3 loop: CASSLALRDGEQYF. The CDR3 DNA follows: TGTGCCAGCAGTTTAGCGCTCAGGGATGGCGAGCAGTACTTC.

This clonotype was seen at least ten times. This chain joins TRBV11-3 and TRBJ2-3; TRBD2 agrees at 8 bases. V lost 1 base, J lost 0 bases, and 12 bases stayed unmatched. The CDR3 is made up of 19 amino acids. The germline CDR1 and CDR2 sequences are SGHNT and YENEEA. CDR3 sequence: CASSLGPQSGGTSTDTQYF. CDR3 in DNA: TGTGCCAGCAGCTTAGGCCCCCAGAGCGGGGGTACTAGCACAGATACGCAGTATTTT.

Remarks on this clonotype: This clone may be a read error of a much larger clone one base away. The chain is built from TRBV10-3 and TRBJ2-5; 13 bases align to TRBD2. The CDR3 is made up of 16 amino acids. CDR1 and CDR2 (germline): ENHRY, SYGVKD. The CDR3 sequence is CAISDPGTSGKETHYF. As DNA, the CDR3 is TGTGCCATCAGTGATCCCGGGACTAGCGGGAAAGAGACCCACTACTTC.

This clonotype was counted many times. The chain employs TRBV30 and TRBJ1-1; no firm D call. Per the germline V gene, CDR1 is GTSNPN and CDR2 is SVGIG (reference sequence). Trimming shortened V by 4 bases and J by 3 bases, and 18 bases separated the two germline ends. The CDR3 is made up of 15 amino acids. CDR3 in amino acids: CAWKHRGGEDTEAFF. CDR3 bases: TGTGCCTGGAAACATAGAGGCGGAGAGGACACTGAAGCTTTCTTT.